The text below deals with one T cell receptor (beta chain). The CDR3 sequence is 12 residues long. Germline-derived CDR1 and CDR2 are SGHNT and YYREEE (reference sequence). V lost 2 bases and J lost 7, with 10 bases in between. This record comes from a study of technical replicates of blood from a few donors. Some clones are missing from TCRdb's copy, which holds only in-frame ones; the method was immunoSEQ multiplex PCR. The data contain about 83,000 clones, about 91% of them singletons. The clonotype comes from a human donor in good health. V and J are TRBV5-4 and TRBJ2-7, with D possibly TRBD2 on 6 matching bases. Sequencing used T cells isolated from PBMCs. The CDR3 coding sequence is TGTGCCAGCAGCTTACCTGCGGGGGAGCAGTACTTC. This sequence encodes CASSLPAGEQYF.